This T cell receptor beta chain was profiled in a study of blood T cells in healthy people across ages. A sample-barcoded 5' primer and a J-beta primer mix were used in a second PCR of roughly 7 to 11 cycles. Each CDR3 protein is one row after TCRdb ran MiXCR on the 5' RACE reads. The data show approximately 960,000 distinct CDR3 sequences, about 29% seen once. This clonotype occurred once. The study isolated at least 6.5 million PBMCs from each sample. V shed 5 bases and J shed 7 bases, with 15 bases lying between them. This CDR3 has 15 amino acids. Germline V gives CDR1 MDHEN, CDR2 SYDVKM. These records were also assigned to another study, of T cells of mothers and their children.

This rearrangement joins TRBV28 to TRBJ1-6; possibly TRBD1 for D (6 bases). The specimen sequenced was blood. This receptor was obtained from a woman in her thirties or forties in good health. CDR3: CASSPEQGGNSPLHF. CDR3 DNA: TGTGCCAGCAGTCCGGAACAGGGAGGGAATTCACCCCTCCACTTT.